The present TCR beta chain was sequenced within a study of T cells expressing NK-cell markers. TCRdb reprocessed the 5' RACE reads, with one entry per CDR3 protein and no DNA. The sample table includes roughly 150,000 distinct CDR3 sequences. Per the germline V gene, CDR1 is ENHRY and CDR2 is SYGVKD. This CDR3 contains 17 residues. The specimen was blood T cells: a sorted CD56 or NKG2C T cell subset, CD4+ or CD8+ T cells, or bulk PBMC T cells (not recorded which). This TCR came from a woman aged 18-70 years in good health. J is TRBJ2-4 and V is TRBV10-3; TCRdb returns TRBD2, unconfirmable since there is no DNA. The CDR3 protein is CAISESNLRGGKNIQYF.